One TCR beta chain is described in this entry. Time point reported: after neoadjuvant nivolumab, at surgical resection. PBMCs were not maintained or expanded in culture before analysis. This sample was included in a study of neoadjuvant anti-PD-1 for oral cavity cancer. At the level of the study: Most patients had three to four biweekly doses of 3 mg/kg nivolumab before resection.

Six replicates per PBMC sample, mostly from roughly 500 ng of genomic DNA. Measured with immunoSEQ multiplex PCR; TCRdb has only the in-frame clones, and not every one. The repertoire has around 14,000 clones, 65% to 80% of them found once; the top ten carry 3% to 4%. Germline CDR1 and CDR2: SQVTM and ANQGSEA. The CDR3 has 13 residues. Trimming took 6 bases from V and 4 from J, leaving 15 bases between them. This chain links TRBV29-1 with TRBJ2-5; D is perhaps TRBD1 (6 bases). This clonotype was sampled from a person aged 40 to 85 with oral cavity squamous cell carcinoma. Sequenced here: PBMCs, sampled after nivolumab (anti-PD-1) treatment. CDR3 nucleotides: TGCAGCGTCGCTATACAGGGAGTAGAGACCCAGTACTTC. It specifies CSVAIQGVETQYF.